The source of this T cell receptor beta chain is a study of T cell responses to AZD1222 COVID-19 vaccine (dated by TCRdb to the early 2020s). Broadly, across the study: AZD1222 recipients with second doses at about 4 weeks or about 12 weeks were pooled, because spike-specific TCR depth and breadth did not differ between schedules. Enrollment into the trials was organized by age into subgroups of 18-55, 56-69 and 70-plus years, and those subgroups contained roughly 140, 27 and 60 TCR-sequenced participants, respectively. TCR sequencing was performed for 230 to 250 trial participants, of whom around 210 were given two doses of AZD1222 and around 25 were given two doses of MenACWY control vaccine. General conclusions and limits of the study: Because no samples from the day 14 peak response were available, repertoires could be characterized only after the peak T cell response. Participants were mostly white British, with more females than males. The authors suggested clonal diversity may have been underestimated. Vaccine-associated CD4 TCRs spanned the whole spike protein, with dominant responses in regions 160-218 and 743-854. Epitopes outside the regions mutated in the B.1.351 and B.1.1.7 variants were reportedly recognized by nearly half of the unique spike-specific TCRs. Conclusions about previously exposed vaccinees were limited because only a handful of AZD1222 recipients were SARS-CoV-2 seropositive at baseline. After two AZD1222 doses, spike-specific TCR breadth and depth were significantly higher than at day 0 and than in MenACWY recipients. The 56-69-year group was small, and its depth increase did not reach significance, likely because of low power.

With respect to this clone: Its specific antigen is unknown. No base quality values were provided; no much bigger clone lies one nucleotide off.

The CDR3 regions of human TCRbeta chains were subjected to immunosequencing. As for the authors' bioinformatics: TCRs in the repertoires were compared against a reference library of SARS-CoV-2-specific TCRs that had been generated with the MIRA antigen-specificity platform. Breadth was defined as the fraction of unique TCRs that were SARS-CoV-2-associated, and depth was defined as the fraction of total T cells that were SARS-CoV-2-associated. Using the MIRA data, every spike-specific TCR was mapped to the spike region that the TCR reacted to and assigned to either a CD4 or a CD8 class. Log10-transformed breadth and depth values were compared by one-way ANOVA with Sidak's multiple comparisons tests. TCRdb stores this immuneACCESS table with in-frame sequences only. Part of the clones is absent; in the studies checked, under half of the shortfall reflects unresolved V genes, and no reason is known for the rest. The DNA gave D and trimming, while V, J and clone size come from that table. The sample data list 68,000 or so clones, and over 60% of these were observed just once. The ten largest make up around 10% of the sample.

The meaning of the sample's time point label: baseline before first vaccination. Vaccinee samples were obtained from the UK trials COV001 and COV002, which included a single-blind randomized controlled phase 2/3 trial of AZD1222 (ChAdOx1 nCoV-19) in healthy adults. For TCRbeta chain sequencing, PBMC samples were collected from trial participants at day 0 and at day 28 after the second dose. The material sequenced was peripheral blood, taken on day 0 of AZD1222 vaccination. This TCR derives from an adult in good health.

In nucleotide form, the sequence is TGCGCCAGCAGCCGGGACACTCACAACTATGGCTACACCTTC. Its product reads: CASSRDTHNYGYTF. The chain joins TRBV5-1 to TRBJ1-2; the best D guess is TRBD1, with 6 bases matching. V was cut back by 4 bases and J by 2 bases, leaving a gap of 12 bases between them. Sequences SGHRS (CDR1) and YFSETQ (CDR2) are obtained from the germline V gene. The CDR3 numbers 14 residues from cysteine through phenylalanine. Solely the CDR3 DNA is kept, with 42 bases framed from the first base.